This T cell receptor beta chain originates from a study of beta chain features in type 1 diabetes. Study results and limitations: TCRB repertoires of naive, central memory and Treg cells appeared more similar among patients than among healthy donors. In all four CD4+ subsets, TCRB CDR3 length was significantly, moderately reduced in type 1 diabetes.

This CDR3 has 13 residues. Trimming took 2 bases from V and 6 from J, leaving 9 bases between them. CDR1 and CDR2 (germline): SGHRS, YFSETQ. Every bit of the isolated RNA underwent reverse transcription, so sequencing read expressed TCRB transcripts. Sequencing was performed with immunoSEQ multiplex PCR; in TCRdb, only in-frame clones are kept and a portion is missing. In the table there are a few hundred thousand clones, over 12% of which are singletons. A remark on this clone: The antigen is not known. Other nucleotide sequences from this sample produce the same CDR3.

Material for sequencing was naive CD4+ T cells from blood. The rearrangement uses TRBV5-1 and TRBJ1-5, with D hard to call. The receptor was isolated from a woman aged 18 to 35 in good health. In nucleotides, the CDR3 is TGCGCCAGCAGCTTTGGAGGGAGTCAGCCCCAGCATTTT. This translates into CASSFGGSQPQHF.